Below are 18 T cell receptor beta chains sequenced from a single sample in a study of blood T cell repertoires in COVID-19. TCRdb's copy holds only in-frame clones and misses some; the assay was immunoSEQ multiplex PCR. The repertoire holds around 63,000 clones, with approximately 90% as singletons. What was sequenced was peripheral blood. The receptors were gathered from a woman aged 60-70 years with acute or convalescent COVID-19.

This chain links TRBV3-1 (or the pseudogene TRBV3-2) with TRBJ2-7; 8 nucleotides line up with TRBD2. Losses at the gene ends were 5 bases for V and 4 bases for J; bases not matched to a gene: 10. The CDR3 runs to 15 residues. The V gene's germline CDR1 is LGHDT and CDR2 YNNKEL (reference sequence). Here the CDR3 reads CASSGGPAGAYEQYV. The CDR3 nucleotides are TGTGCCAGCAGCGGCGGGCCAGCGGGAGCTTACGAGCAGTACGTC.

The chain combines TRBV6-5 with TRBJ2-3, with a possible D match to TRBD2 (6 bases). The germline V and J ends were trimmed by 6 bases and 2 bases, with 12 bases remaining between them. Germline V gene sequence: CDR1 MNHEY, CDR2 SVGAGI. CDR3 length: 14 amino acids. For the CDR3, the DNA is TGTGCCAGCAGCCGGGACTGGCACACAGATACGCAGTATTTT. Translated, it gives CASSRDWHTDTQYF.

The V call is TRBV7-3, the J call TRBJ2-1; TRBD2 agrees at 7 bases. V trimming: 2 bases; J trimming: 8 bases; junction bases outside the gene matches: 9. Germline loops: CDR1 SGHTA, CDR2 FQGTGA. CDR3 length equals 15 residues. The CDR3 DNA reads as TGTGCCAGCAGCTTAGCTGGCGGGAGTGTCGATGAGCAGTTCTTC. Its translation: CASSLAGGSVDEQFF.

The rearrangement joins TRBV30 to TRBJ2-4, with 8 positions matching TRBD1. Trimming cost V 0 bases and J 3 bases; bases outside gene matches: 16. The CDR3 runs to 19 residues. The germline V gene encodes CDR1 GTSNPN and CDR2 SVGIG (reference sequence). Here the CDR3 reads CAWSVFRQGAETVKNIQYF. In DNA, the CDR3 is TGTGCCTGGAGTGTATTTCGGCAGGGGGCGGAGACGGTCAAAAACATTCAGTACTTC.

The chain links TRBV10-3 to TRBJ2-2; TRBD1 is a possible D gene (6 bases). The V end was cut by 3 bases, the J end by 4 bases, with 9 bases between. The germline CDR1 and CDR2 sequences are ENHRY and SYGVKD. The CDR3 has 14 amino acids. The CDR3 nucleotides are TGTGCCATCAGTGACCAGGGGTCCACCGGGGAGCTGTTTTTT. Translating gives CAISDQGSTGELFF.

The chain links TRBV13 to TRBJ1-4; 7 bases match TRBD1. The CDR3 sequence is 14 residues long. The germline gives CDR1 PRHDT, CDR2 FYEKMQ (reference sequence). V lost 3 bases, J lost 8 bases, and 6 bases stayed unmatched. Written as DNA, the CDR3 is TGTGCCAGCAGCTTGACAGGGCTGGAGGAAAAACTGTTTTTT. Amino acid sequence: CASSLTGLEEKLFF.

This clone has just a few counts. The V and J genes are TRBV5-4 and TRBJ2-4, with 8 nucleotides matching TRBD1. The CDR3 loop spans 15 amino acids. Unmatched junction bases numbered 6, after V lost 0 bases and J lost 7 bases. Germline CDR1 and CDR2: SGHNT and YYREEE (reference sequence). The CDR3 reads CASSLGSGGANIQYF. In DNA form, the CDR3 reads TGTGCCAGCAGCTTGGGATCAGGGGGCGCGAACATTCAGTACTTC.

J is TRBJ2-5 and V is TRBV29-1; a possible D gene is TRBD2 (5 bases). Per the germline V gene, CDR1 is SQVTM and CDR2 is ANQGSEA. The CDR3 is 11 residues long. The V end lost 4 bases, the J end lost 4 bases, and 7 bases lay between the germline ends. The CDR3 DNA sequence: TGCAGCGTTGTGACTATAGAGACCCAGTACTTC. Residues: CSVVTIETQYF. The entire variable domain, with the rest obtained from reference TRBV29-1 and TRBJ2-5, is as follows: SAVISQKPSRDICQRGTSLTIQCQVDSQVTMMFWYRQQPGQSLTLIATANQGSEATYESGFVIDKFPISRPNLTFSTLTVSNMSPEDSSIYLCSVVTIETQYFGPGTRLLVL.

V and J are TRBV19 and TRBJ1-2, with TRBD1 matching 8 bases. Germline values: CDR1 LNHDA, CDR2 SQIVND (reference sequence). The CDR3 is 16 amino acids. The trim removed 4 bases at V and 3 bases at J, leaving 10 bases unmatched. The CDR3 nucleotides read TGTGCCAGTAGTAGAAGCGGGGGGACAGGCGACTATGGCTACACCTTC. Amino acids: CASSRSGGTGDYGYTF.

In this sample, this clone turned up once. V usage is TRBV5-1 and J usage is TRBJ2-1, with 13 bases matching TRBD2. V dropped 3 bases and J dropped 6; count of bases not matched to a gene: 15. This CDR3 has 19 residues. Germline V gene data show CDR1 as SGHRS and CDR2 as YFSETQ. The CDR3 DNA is TGCGCCAGCAGCTCGGGACTAGCGGGACTTAGGCCTCCGATCAATGAGCAGTTCTTC. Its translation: CASSSGLAGLRPPINEQFF. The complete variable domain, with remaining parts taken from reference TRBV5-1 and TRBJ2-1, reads KAGVTQTPRYLIKTRGQQVTLSCSPISGHRSVSWYQQTPGQGLQFLFEYFSETQRNKGNFPGRFSGRQFSNSRSEMNVSTLELGDSALYLCASSSGLAGLRPPINEQFFGPGTRLTVL.

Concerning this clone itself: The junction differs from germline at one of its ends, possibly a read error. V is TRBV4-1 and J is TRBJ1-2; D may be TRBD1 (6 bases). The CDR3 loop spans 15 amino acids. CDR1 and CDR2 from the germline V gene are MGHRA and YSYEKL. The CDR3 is CASSPADRYNNGYTF. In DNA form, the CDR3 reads TGCGCCAGCAGCCCTGCGGACAGATATAACAATGGCTACACCTTC.

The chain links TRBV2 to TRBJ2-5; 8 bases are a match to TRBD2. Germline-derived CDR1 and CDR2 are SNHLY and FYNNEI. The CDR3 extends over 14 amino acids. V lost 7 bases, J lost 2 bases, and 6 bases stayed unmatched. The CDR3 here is CASKTSVGQETQYF. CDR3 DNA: TGTGCCAGCAAGACTAGCGTGGGACAAGAGACCCAGTACTTC.

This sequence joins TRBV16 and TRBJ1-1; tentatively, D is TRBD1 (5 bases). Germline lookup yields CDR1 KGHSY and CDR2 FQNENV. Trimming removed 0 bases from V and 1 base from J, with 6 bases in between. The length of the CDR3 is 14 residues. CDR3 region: CASSQSRGNTEAFF. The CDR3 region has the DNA TGTGCCAGCAGCCAATCAAGGGGGAACACTGAAGCTTTCTTT.

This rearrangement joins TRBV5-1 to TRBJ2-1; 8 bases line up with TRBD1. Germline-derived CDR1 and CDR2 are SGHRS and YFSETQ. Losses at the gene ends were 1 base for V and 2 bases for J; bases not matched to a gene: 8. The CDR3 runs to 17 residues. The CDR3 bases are TGCGCCAGCAGCTTGACCCCCCAGGGGGCCGCCTACAATGAGCAGTTCTTC. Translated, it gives CASSLTPQGAAYNEQFF.

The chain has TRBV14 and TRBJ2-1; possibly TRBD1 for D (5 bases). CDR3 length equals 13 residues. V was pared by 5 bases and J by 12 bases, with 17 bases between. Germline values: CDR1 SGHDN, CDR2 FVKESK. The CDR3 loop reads CASSEHSPQGQFF. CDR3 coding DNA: TGTGCCAGCAGCGAGCACAGCCCCCAGGGGCAGTTCTTC.

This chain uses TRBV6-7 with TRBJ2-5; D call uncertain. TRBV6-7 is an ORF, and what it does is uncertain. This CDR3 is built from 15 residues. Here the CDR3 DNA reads TGTTTTCCCCAGTCCCCTCAGCGCCTCCAAGAGACCCAGTACTTC. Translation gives CFPQSPQRLQETQYF.

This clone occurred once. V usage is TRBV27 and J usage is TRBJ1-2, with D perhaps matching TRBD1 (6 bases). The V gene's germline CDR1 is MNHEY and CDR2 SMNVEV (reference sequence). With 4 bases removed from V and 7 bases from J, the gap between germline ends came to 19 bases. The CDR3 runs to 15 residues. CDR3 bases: TGTGCCAGCAGTTCACTACGGACAGCGCAGCCTGGCTACACCTTC. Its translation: CASSSLRTAQPGYTF.

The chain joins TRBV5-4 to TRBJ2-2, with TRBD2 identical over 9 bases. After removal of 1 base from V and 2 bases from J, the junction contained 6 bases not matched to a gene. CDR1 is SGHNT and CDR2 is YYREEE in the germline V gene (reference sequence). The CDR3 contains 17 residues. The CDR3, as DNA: TGTGCCAGCAGCTTGATGAGACTAGCGGCCAACACCGGGGAGCTGTTTTTT. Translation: CASSLMRLAANTGELFF.